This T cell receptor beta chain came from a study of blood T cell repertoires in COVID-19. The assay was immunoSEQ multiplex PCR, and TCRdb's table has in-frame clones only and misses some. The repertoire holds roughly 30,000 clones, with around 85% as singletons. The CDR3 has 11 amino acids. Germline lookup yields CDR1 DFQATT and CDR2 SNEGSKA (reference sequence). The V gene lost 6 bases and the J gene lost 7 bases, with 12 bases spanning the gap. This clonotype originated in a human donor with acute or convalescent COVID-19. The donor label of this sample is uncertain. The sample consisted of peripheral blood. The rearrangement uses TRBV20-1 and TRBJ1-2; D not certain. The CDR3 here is CSAYDSPGYTF. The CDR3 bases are TGCAGTGCCTATGACTCTCCTGGCTACACCTTC.